The clone carrying this TCR beta chain was seen many times. Its antigen is currently unknown. Its ends do not fully match the called genes, so a read error is possible. The sample belongs to a study of T cells in Graves' hyperthyroidism and ophthalmopathy. Study information: Any treatment followed the collection of peripheral blood at initial diagnosis.

TCR beta CDR3 region amplification was performed from RNA transcripts. TCR CDR3 underwent first-round RT-PCR with the HTBI primer set. MiXCR, applied by TCRdb to the multiplex PCR reads, yields one record per CDR3 protein. The sample shows a few hundred thousand distinct CDR3 sequences, approximately 14% of them seen only once. The CDR3 has 14 residues. Germline values: CDR1 MNHEY, CDR2 SMNVEV (reference sequence). Used for diagnoses were clinical symptoms, serum thyroxine and TRAb, thyroid ultrasound and orbital computed tomography. More than 9.5 ml fresh peripheral blood yielded the PBMCs. Whole-study findings and limits: Also found in blood were most expanded thyroid clonotypes above 0.001.

J is TRBJ2-7 and V is TRBV27; 8 nucleotides align to TRBD1. Sequencing was performed on blood. The TCR was taken from a middle-aged woman with Graves' hyperthyroidism that later progressed to Graves' ophthalmopathy. The CDR3 loop reads CTSSFATGAYEQYF. CDR3 nucleotides: TGTACCAGCAGTTTCGCGACAGGGGCCTACGAGCAGTACTTC.